This T cell receptor (beta chain) was retrieved from a study of blood T cell repertoires in COVID-19. This clone has only one observation. The V gene's germline CDR1 is SNHLY and CDR2 FYNNEI. The CDR3 runs to 15 residues. The J segment lost 3 bases and the V segment lost 7 bases, leaving 8 bases of the junction unmatched. The method was immunoSEQ multiplex PCR; TCRdb's version includes in-frame clones alone and lacks a portion of them. Among about 150,000 clones listed, 70% to 85% were seen once. The TCR was taken from a woman aged 55-75 years with acute or convalescent COVID-19. The sequencing sample was made of peripheral blood. The genes are TRBV2 and TRBJ2-3; 9 nucleotides line up with TRBD1. CDR3 protein: CASTSWGQGTDTQYF. DNA of the CDR3: TGTGCCAGCACCAGTTGGGGACAGGGTACAGATACGCAGTATTTT.